This T cell receptor (beta chain) was observed in a study of blood T cell repertoires in COVID-19. On the study more broadly: Material from acute and convalescent COVID-19 was sourced from the United States, Italy and Spain.

In the source study's methods: Reference gene primer amplification in the assay estimated nucleated cell counts. Profiling relied on immunoSEQ multiplex PCR, and the TCRdb table lists in-frame clones only, not all of them. For V, J and clone size, that table is used; D and trimming come from the DNA. The sample lists 390,000 or so clones, around four fifths occurring once. This clone showed up just a few times. The source is a woman between 45 and 65 years old who had recovered from COVID-19. The sequencing sample was made of PBMCs or T cells enriched from blood (not recorded which).

The CDR3 loop reads CASPGQGIPETQYF. The CDR3 DNA follows: TGTGCCAGCCCGGGACAGGGGATTCCAGAGACCCAGTACTTC. This chain uses TRBV19 with TRBJ2-5; 10 nucleotides match TRBD1. Unmatched junction bases numbered 8, after V lost 9 bases and J lost 4 bases. The CDR3 length is 14 residues. Germline V CDR1 and CDR2: LNHDA, SQIVND (reference sequence).